The rows below give T cell receptor beta chains drawn from one sample of a study of T cells in Graves' hyperthyroidism and ophthalmopathy. TCRdb re-called the multiplex PCR reads with MiXCR, one entry per CDR3 protein. This table holds about 700,000 distinct CDR3 sequences, roughly 15% found once. The sample consisted of blood. Receptors originate from a woman in her late teens or twenties with Graves' hyperthyroidism. Each CDR3 is given with its conserved first and last residue. Fields, in order: J gene, clone size, D gene, V gene, CDR3 DNA, CDR3 protein. A D gene is named only where the DNA matches it firmly. Where a row states a size, it is once, few, many or the class of an expanded clone; other rows omit it.

J: TRBJ1-5
size: few
D: TRBD1
V: TRBV7-9
DNA: TGTGCCAGTAGCCTATACAAGCGGACAGGGTTTGGGGGCCATCAGCCCCAGCATTTT
CDR3: CASSLYKRTGFGGHQPQHF

J: TRBJ1-5
size: many
D: NA
V: TRBV4-1
DNA: TGCGCCAGCAGCCAAGTGGACACGAAGCCCCAGCATTTT
CDR3: CASSQVDTKPQHF

J: TRBJ2-7
size: many
D: TRBD2
V: TRBV12-3/TRBV12-4
DNA: TGTGCCAGCAGTCGTAGCGGGAGAAGGAGGGACGAGCAGTACTTC
CDR3: CASSRSGRRRDEQYF

J: TRBJ2-3
size: few
D: NA
V: TRBV2
DNA: TGTGCCAGCGGATTGAGGGACACAGATACGCAGTATTTT
CDR3: CASGLRDTDTQYF

J: TRBJ2-2
size: NA
D: NA
V: TRBV6-1
DNA: TGTGCCAGCACCCCTCTCCCGTGGGGGGAAATTCCCGGGGAGCTGTTTTTT
CDR3: CASTPLPWGEIPGELFF

J: TRBJ2-1
size: many
D: TRBD2
V: TRBV9
DNA: TGTGCCAGCAGCGTTAGGGCTAGCGGGAATGAGCAGTTCTTC
CDR3: CASSVRASGNEQFF

J: TRBJ1-6
size: NA
D: TRBD1
V: TRBV10-3
DNA: TGTGCCATCAAGAGAGGGACAGGGGGCGCAGGAAATTCACCCCTCCACTTT
CDR3: CAIKRGTGGAGNSPLHF

J: TRBJ2-4
size: few
D: NA
V: TRBV20-1
DNA: TGCAGTGCTAGAGACCTCTTCGTGGAAGCCAAAAACATTCAGTACTTC
CDR3: CSARDLFVEAKNIQYF

J: TRBJ1-5
size: few
D: NA
V: TRBV4-1
DNA: TGCGCCAGCAGCCAGATCTCTGGGCAGCCCCAGCATTTT
CDR3: CASSQISGQPQHF

J: TRBJ2-7
size: many
D: TRBD2
V: TRBV20-1
DNA: TGCAGTGATATATTTGGGCGGGAGGGCGAGCAGTACTTC
CDR3: CSDIFGREGEQYF

J: TRBJ2-7
size: many
D: TRBD2
V: TRBV30
DNA: TGTGCCTGGGCGGGACTATACGAGCAGTACTTC
CDR3: CAWAGLYEQYF

J: TRBJ1-1
size: NA
D: NA
V: TRBV20-1
DNA: TGCAGTGCTAGAGACATGGGACATTGGATGAACACTGAAGCTTTCTTT
CDR3: CSARDMGHWMNTEAFF

J: TRBJ2-2
size: many
D: NA
V: TRBV24-1
DNA: TGTGCCACCAGAGACTCAGGGGCAGGATACACCGGGGAGCTGTTTTTT
CDR3: CATRDSGAGYTGELFF

J: TRBJ2-6
size: few
D: TRBD1
V: TRBV7-3
DNA: TGTGCCAGCATTACCCATCCCTTTGGTAGGGGGCCAGGGGCCAACGTCCTGACTTTC
CDR3: CASITHPFGRGPGANVLTF

J: TRBJ1-5
size: many
D: NA
V: TRBV2
DNA: TGTGCCAGCAGGGACAGATTCAATCAGCCCCAGCATTTT
CDR3: CASRDRFNQPQHF

J: TRBJ2-3
size: few
D: TRBD1
V: TRBV19
DNA: TGTGCCAGTAGAACGACAGGGGCGTTTGGGGCGGCGTTCTCTAGCACAGATACGCAGTATTTT
CDR3: CASRTTGAFGAAFSSTDTQYF

J: TRBJ2-7
size: NA
D: NA
V: TRBV27
DNA: TGTGCCAGCAGTTTAGGAGGACCCGCCCACGAGCAGTACTTC
CDR3: CASSLGGPAHEQYF

J: TRBJ2-1
size: many
D: TRBD2
V: TRBV3-1
DNA: TGTGCCAGCAGCCAATTTCGCCTCAGCGGGATAAAGAGGGATGAGCAGTTCTTC
CDR3: CASSQFRLSGIKRDEQFF

J: TRBJ2-7
size: many
D: NA
V: TRBV6-1
DNA: TGTGCCAGCAGTGAAGCAGCAGGATCCTACGAGCAGTACTTC
CDR3: CASSEAAGSYEQYF

J: TRBJ2-3
size: many
D: TRBD2
V: TRBV20-1
DNA: TGCAGTGCCGCCTTAGTTGGGACTAGCGGCCGAGATACGCAGTATTTT
CDR3: CSAALVGTSGRDTQYF

J: TRBJ1-6
size: NA
D: NA
V: TRBV20-1
DNA: TGCAGTGCTAGGGCACAAATAAATTCACCCCTCCACTTT
CDR3: CSARAQINSPLHF

J: TRBJ2-7
size: few
D: NA
V: TRBV10-2
DNA: TGCGCCAGCAGTGAGTCAGGAAACCTACGAGAGCAGTACTTC
CDR3: CASSESGNLREQYF

J: TRBJ1-2
size: NA
D: NA
V: TRBV20-1
DNA: TGCAGTGCCCCGGACAGTCCCCCTCTGCGTGGCTACACCTTC
CDR3: CSAPDSPPLRGYTF

J: TRBJ2-3
size: many
D: NA
V: TRBV9
DNA: TGTGCCAGCAGCGTAGAGGGATTCGCCACAGATACGCAGTATTTT
CDR3: CASSVEGFATDTQYF

J: TRBJ2-7
size: NA
D: NA
V: TRBV29-1
DNA: TGCAGCGTTGTCGAGGATCTCGAGCAGTACTTC
CDR3: CSVVEDLEQYF

J: TRBJ1-1
size: many
D: NA
V: TRBV18
DNA: TGTGCCAGCAGCCCGATGAACACTGAAGCTTTCTTT
CDR3: CASSPMNTEAFF

J: TRBJ1-4
size: many
D: NA
V: TRBV27
DNA: TGTGCCAGCAGTTTCGGGTTAAGGGCTAATGAAAAACTGTTTTTT
CDR3: CASSFGLRANEKLFF

J: TRBJ2-7
size: few
D: TRBD1
V: TRBV7-9
DNA: TGTGCCAGCAGCACCTACCGGGACAGTCAACCCTACGAGCAGTACTTC
CDR3: CASSTYRDSQPYEQYF

J: TRBJ2-7
size: NA
D: TRBD2
V: TRBV20-1
DNA: TGCAGTGCTCCCCCACCGGGACTAGCGGCCTATGTTTCCTACAATGAGCAGTACTTC
CDR3: CSAPPPGLAAYVSYNEQYF

J: TRBJ2-2
size: many
D: NA
V: TRBV28
DNA: TGTGCCAGCAGTTTATACCGGGAGTCGGGGAGCCCGAACACCGGGGAGCTGTTTTTT
CDR3: CASSLYRESGSPNTGELFF

J: TRBJ2-1
size: many
D: TRBD2
V: TRBV28
DNA: TGTGCCAGCAGTTCAGCGGGGTGGTACAATGAGCAGTTCTTC
CDR3: CASSSAGWYNEQFF

J: TRBJ1-2
size: few
D: NA
V: TRBV24-1
DNA: TGTGCCACCAGTGACCCCACAGAAAACTATGGCTACACCTTC
CDR3: CATSDPTENYGYTF

J: TRBJ2-5
size: many
D: NA
V: TRBV7-2
DNA: TGTGCCAGCACCGGGGACTGGCAAGAGACCCAGTACTTC
CDR3: CASTGDWQETQYF